The present T cell receptor beta chain was sequenced within a study of PD-L1 blockade in urothelial cancer. Study at large: Median blood clonality was roughly 0.072, with tens of thousands of unique TCRs. Study results and limitations: The study found that durable-benefit patients expanded tumor-associated blood clones more at 3 weeks. Below-median pretreatment blood TCR clonality predicted better survival.

On this clone itself: Its antigen remains unidentified.

Trimming cost V 0 bases and J 3 bases; bases outside gene matches: 10. CDR1 and CDR2 from the germline V gene are SGHTA and FQGNSA. The CDR3 is 17 residues long. The protocol was immunoSEQ multiplex PCR, while the TCRdb copy is restricted to in-frame clones and leaves out a portion. The table includes 25,000 to 30,000 clones, about 85% detected once. Time point here: peripheral blood 6 weeks after treatment start. Pretreatment and on-treatment samples were taken, numbering 1 to 8 per patient. This specimen was PBMCs, taken around atezolizumab (anti-PD-L1) treatment. The rearrangement joins TRBV7-2 to TRBJ2-7; TRBD2 agrees at 8 bases. The clonotype was recovered from a man aged 65 to 85 with urothelial cancer. The CDR3 region has the DNA TGTGCCAGCAGCTTAGCGTTGCGGGGGGCCAAGTACTACGAGCAGTACTTC. The encoded protein is CASSLALRGAKYYEQYF.